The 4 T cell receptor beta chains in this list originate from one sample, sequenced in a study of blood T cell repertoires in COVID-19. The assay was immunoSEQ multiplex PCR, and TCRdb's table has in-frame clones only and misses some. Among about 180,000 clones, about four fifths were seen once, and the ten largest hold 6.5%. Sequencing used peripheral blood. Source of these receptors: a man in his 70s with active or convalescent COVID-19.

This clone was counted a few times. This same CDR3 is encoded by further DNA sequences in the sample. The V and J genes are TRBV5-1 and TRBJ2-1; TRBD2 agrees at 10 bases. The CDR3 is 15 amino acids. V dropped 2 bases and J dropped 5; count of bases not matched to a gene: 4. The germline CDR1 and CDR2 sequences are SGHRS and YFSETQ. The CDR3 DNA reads TGCGCCAGCAGCTTCATTGGACTAGCGGACAATGAGCAGTTCTTC. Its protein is CASSFIGLADNEQFF.

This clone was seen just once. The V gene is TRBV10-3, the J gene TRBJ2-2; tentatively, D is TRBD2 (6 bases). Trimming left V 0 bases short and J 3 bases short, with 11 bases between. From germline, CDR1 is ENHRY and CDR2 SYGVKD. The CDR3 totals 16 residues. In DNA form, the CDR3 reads TGTGCCATCAGTGAGTCCCCCAGGAGGGACACCGGGGAGCTGTTTTTT. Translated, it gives CAISESPRRDTGELFF.

CDR3 in DNA: TGTGCCAGCAGCTTAGGCGGAAACACCGGGGAGCTGTTTTTT. Its protein product is CASSLGGNTGELFF. The gene calls are TRBV7-3 and TRBJ2-2, with D unresolved. The CDR3 covers 14 residues. The germline gives CDR1 SGHTA, CDR2 FQGTGA. V lost 2 bases to trimming and J lost 2 bases, with 6 bases between them.

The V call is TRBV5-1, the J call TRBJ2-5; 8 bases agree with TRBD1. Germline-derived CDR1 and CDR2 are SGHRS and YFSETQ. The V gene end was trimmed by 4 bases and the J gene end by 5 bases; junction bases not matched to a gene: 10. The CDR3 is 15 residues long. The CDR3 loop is CASSTGQGRLETQYF. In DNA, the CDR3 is TGCGCCAGCAGCACCGGACAGGGAAGGTTGGAGACCCAGTACTTC.